The 11 T cell receptor beta chains reported below all come from one sample, sequenced in a study of T-cell reconstitution after alpha-beta-depleted transplantation in children. Unique molecular identifiers were built into the TCRbeta library. TCRdb processed the PCR reads anew with MiXCR; each CDR3 protein has one entry. This sample yields hundreds of thousands of distinct CDR3 sequences, of which about 16% are seen a single time; around 4.5% belongs to the top ten. Sequencing used PBMCs, mostly from graft donor cells, obtained 360 days after TCRalphabeta/CD19-depleted stem cell transplant. These receptor sequences come from a male patient between 10 and 17 years old who had a stem cell transplant for acute lymphoblastic leukemia, so the T cells may come from the graft donor.

This clonotype was observed a handful of times. The V and J genes are TRBV12-3 or TRBV12-4 and TRBJ2-3, with D perhaps matching TRBD1 (5 bases). Trimming took 6 bases from V and 8 from J, leaving 12 bases between them. This CDR3 contains 12 residues. CDR3 DNA sequence: TGTGCCAGCAGCCGACAGATGGGTACGCAGTATTTT. Amino acid sequence: CASSRQMGTQYF.

J is TRBJ1-3 and V is TRBV20-1; D is possibly TRBD1 (6 bases). V was pared by 6 bases and J by 4 bases, with 16 bases between. The CDR3 consists of 14 residues. Germline-derived CDR1 and CDR2 are DFQATT and SNEGSKA (reference sequence). CDR3 sequence reads: CSAPLRGRGNTIYF. DNA for the CDR3: TGCAGTGCCCCACTCAGGGGCAGGGGAAACACCATATATTTT.

The chain joins TRBV27 to TRBJ1-5; TRBD1 is a possible D gene (6 bases). Per the germline V gene, CDR1 is MNHEY and CDR2 is SMNVEV (reference sequence). The CDR3 has 14 residues. V was clipped by 5 bases and J by 10 bases, with 18 bases between them. This CDR3 is CASSPWDTLEPQHF. CDR3 nucleotides: TGTGCCAGCAGTCCGTGGGACACTTTAGAACCCCAGCATTTT.

This clonotype came up once. The rearrangement uses TRBV4-1 and TRBJ2-5; D remains ambiguous. The ends were cut back, 11 bases at V and 7 bases at J, with 20 bases in the middle. The CDR3 is 13 residues long. Germline loops: CDR1 MGHRA, CDR2 YSYEKL. Written as DNA, the CDR3 is TGCGCCGCCCGGGCCTCCGGCGAGGCGACCCAGTACTTC. Its translation: CAARASGEATQYF.

This clonotype was seen a few times. This chain joins TRBV27 and TRBJ1-1; D unclear. This CDR3 spans 14 amino acids. Germline CDR1 reads MNHEY; CDR2 reads SMNVEV (reference sequence). Deletions cut 3 bases from V and 1 base from J, with 9 bases between. This CDR3 reads CASSFRSWNTEAFF. In nucleotides, the CDR3 is TGTGCCAGCAGTTTCAGGAGTTGGAACACTGAAGCTTTCTTT.

This clonotype was seen only a few times. This chain connects TRBV7-9 to TRBJ1-2; 12 positions match TRBD1. With 5 bases clipped from V and 2 bases from J, the junction kept 6 bases outside the gene matches. In germline, CDR1 is SEHNR, CDR2 FQNEAQ (reference sequence). The CDR3 is made up of 16 amino acids. Written as DNA, the CDR3 is TGTGCCAGCAGCCCCGGGACAGGGGGCTTCAACTATGGCTACACCTTC. Protein: CASSPGTGGFNYGYTF.

This clonotype has more than one count but fewer than ten. The gene calls are TRBV7-2 and TRBJ2-1, with TRBD1 matching over 11 bases. Germline-derived CDR1 and CDR2 are SGHTA and FQGNSA. CDR3 size: 16 residues. Trimming removed 4 bases from V and 8 bases from J; junction bases left unmatched: 10. The CDR3: CASSSPPGQGGDEQFF. CDR3 nucleotide sequence: TGTGCCAGCAGCTCGCCACCGGGACAGGGGGGGGATGAGCAGTTCTTC.

The chain recombines TRBV4-1 with TRBJ1-5; maybe TRBD1 (5 bases). The CDR3 totals 14 residues. From germline, CDR1 is MGHRA and CDR2 YSYEKL. Trimming cost V 5 bases and J 4 bases, with 12 bases left between them. CDR3 bases: TGCGCCAGCAGCTACGGGGCCTCTAATCAGCCCCAGCATTTT. It encodes CASSYGASNQPQHF.

This clonotype turned up a few times. V and J are TRBV18 and TRBJ1-4; the D gene is possibly TRBD1 (6 bases). This CDR3 contains 16 residues. The germline V and J ends were trimmed by 3 bases and 8 bases, with 19 bases remaining between them. The germline CDR1 and CDR2 sequences are KGHSH and LQKENI. The CDR3 loop reads CASSPLQQGPSEKLFF. CDR3 bases: TGTGCCAGCTCACCGTTACAACAGGGACCGAGCGAAAAACTGTTTTTT.

The J gene is TRBJ2-4, the V gene TRBV12-3 or TRBV12-4; D not certain. The CDR3 is made up of 13 amino acids. Trimming took off 6 bases at V and 5 bases at J, with 11 bases between the two ends. The CDR3 loop reads CASSPTAENIQYF. CDR3 DNA: TGTGCCAGCAGCCCTACCGCCGAAAACATTCAGTACTTC.

The chain employs TRBV10-3 and TRBJ2-3; TRBD1 matches at 8 bases. The J segment lost 4 bases and the V segment lost 6 bases, leaving 6 bases of the junction unmatched. Germline assignment: CDR1 ENHRY and CDR2 SYGVKD. There are 14 residues in the CDR3. The CDR3 nucleotides read TGTGCCATCAGGCCGGGACAGGCGGCAGATACGCAGTATTTT. Amino acid sequence: CAIRPGQAADTQYF.